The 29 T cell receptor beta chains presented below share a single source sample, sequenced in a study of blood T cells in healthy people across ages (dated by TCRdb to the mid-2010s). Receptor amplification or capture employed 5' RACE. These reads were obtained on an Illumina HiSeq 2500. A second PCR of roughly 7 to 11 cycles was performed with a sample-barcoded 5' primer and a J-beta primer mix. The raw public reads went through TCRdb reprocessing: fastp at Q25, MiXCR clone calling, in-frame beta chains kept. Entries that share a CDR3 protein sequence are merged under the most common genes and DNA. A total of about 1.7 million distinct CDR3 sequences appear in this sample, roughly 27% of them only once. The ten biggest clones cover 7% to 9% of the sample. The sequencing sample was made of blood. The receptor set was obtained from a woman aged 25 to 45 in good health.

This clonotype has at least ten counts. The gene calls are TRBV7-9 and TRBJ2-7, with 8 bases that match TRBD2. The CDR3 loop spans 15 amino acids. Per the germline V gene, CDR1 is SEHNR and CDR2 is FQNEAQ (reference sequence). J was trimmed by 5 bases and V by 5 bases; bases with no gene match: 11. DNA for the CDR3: TGTGCCAGCAGCCCAGCAGCGGGAGATCAGCACGAGCAGTACTTC. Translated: CASSPAAGDQHEQYF.

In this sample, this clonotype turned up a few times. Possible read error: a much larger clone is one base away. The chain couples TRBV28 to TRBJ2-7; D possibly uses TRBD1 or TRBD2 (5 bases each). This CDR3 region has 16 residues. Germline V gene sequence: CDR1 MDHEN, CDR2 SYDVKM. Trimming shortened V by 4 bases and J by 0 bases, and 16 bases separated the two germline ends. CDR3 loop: CASSSYRDAPSYEQYF. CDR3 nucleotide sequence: TGTGCCAGCAGTTCGTACCGGGACGCACCCTCCTACGAGCAGTACTTC.

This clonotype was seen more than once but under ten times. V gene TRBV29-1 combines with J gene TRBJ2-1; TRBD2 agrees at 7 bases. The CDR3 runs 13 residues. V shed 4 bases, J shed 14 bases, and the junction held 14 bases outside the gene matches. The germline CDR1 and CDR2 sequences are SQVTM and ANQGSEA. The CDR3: CSVGALGGSEKFF. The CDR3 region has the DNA TGCAGCGTTGGGGCCTTGGGCGGGAGTGAAAAGTTCTTC.

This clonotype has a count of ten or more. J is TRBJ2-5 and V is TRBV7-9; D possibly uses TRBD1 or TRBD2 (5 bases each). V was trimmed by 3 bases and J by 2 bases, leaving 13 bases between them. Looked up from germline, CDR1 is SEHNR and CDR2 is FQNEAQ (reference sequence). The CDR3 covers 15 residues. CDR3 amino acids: CASSLGTLVQETQYF. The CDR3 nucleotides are TGTGCCAGCAGCTTGGGGACCCTAGTACAAGAGACCCAGTACTTC.

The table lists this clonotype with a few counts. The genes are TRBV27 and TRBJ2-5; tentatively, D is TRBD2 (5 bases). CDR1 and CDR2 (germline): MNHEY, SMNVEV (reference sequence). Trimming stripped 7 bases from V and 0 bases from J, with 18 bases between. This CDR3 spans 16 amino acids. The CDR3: CASTPFSGEYQETQYF. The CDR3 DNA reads TGTGCCAGCACCCCTTTCTCCGGGGAGTACCAAGAGACCCAGTACTTC.

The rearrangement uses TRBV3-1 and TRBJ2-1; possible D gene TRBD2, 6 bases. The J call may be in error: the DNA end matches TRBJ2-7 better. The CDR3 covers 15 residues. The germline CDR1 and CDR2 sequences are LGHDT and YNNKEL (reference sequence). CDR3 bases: TGTGCCAGCAGCCCCCAGTGGAGGGGAACCTACGAGCAGTACTTC. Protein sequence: CASSPQWRGTYEQYF.

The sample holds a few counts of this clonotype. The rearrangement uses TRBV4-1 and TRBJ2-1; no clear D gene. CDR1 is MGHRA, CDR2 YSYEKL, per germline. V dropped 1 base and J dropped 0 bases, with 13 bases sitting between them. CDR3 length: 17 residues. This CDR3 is CASSQVIRASSYNEQFF. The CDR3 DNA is TGCGCCAGCAGCCAAGTAATACGGGCCAGCTCCTACAATGAGCAGTTCTTC.

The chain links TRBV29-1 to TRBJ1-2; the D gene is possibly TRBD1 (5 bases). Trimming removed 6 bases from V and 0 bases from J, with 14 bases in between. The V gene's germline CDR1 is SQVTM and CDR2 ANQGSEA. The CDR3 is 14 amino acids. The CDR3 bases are TGCAGCGTCCTTCGGGACTCGGCTAACTATGGCTACACCTTC. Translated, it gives CSVLRDSANYGYTF.

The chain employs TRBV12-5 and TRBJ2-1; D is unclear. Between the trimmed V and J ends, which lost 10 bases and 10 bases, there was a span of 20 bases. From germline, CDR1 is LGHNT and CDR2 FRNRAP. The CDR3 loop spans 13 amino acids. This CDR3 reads CATSPEAPVEQFF. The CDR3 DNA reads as TGTGCTACGTCTCCCGAGGCCCCCGTAGAGCAGTTCTTC. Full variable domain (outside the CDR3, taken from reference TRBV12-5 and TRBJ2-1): DARVTQTPRHKVTEMGQEVTMRCQPILGHNTVFWYRQTMMQGLELLAYFRNRAPLDDSGMPKDRFSAEMPDATLATLKIQPSEPRDSAVYFCATSPEAPVEQFFGPGTRLTVL.

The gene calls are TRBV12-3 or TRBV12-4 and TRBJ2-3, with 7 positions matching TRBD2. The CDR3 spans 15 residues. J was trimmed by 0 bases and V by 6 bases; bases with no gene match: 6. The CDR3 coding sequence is TGTGCCAGCAGCCCGACTAGCCCGAGCACAGATACGCAGTATTTT. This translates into CASSPTSPSTDTQYF.

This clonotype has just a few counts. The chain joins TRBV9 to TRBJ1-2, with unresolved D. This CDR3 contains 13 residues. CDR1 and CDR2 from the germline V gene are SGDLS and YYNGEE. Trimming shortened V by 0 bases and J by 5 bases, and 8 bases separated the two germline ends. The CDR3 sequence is CASSVEDFYGYTF. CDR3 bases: TGTGCCAGCAGCGTAGAGGATTTTTATGGCTACACCTTC.

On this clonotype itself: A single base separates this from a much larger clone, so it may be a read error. The CDR3 coding sequence is TGCAGTGCTACCCCCACTAGCAACTCCTACGATGAGCAGTTCTTC. As protein: CSATPTSNSYDEQFF. The chain couples TRBV20-1 to TRBJ2-1; perhaps TRBD2 as D (6 bases). The CDR3 sequence is 15 residues long. Germline V gene data show CDR1 as DFQATT and CDR2 as SNEGSKA (reference sequence).

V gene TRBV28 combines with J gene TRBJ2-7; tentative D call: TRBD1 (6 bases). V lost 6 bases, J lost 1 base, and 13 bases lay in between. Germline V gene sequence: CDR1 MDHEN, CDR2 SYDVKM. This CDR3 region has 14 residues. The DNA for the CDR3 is TGTGCCAGCAGCCCCAACAGGGCATCCTACGAGCAGTACTTC. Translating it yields CASSPNRASYEQYF.

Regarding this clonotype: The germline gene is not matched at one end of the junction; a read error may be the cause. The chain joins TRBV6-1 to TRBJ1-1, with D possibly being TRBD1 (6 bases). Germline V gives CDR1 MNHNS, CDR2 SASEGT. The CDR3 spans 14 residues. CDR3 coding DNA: TGCGCCAGCAGTGAAGCGCCAGGGGACACTGAAGCTTTCTTT. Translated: CASSEAPGDTEAFF.

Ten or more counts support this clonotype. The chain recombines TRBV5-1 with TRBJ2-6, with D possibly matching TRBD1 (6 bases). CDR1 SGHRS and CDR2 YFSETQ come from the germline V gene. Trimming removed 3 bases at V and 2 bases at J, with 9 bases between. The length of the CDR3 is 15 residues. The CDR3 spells CASSSGQPGANVLTF. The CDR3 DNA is TGCGCCAGCAGCTCGGGACAACCTGGGGCCAACGTCCTGACTTTC.

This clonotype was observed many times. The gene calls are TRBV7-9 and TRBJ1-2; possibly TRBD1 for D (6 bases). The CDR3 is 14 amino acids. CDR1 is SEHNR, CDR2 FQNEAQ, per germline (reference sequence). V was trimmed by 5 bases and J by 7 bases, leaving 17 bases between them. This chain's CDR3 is CASSPPTGPSGYTF. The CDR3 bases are TGTGCCAGCAGCCCACCGACAGGCCCCTCTGGCTACACCTTC.

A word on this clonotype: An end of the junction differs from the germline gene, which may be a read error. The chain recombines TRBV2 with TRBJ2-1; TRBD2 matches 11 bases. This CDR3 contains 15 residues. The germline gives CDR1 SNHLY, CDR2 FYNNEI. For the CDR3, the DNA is TGTGCCAGCAGTAGATTGGGACTAGCGGACAATGGGCAGTTCTTC. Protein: CASSRLGLADNGQFF.

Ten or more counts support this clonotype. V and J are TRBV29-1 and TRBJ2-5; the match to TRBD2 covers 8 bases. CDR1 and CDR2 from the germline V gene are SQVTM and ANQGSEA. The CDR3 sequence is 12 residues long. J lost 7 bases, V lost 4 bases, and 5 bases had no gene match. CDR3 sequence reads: CSVGAGEGTQYF. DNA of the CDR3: TGCAGCGTTGGAGCGGGGGAAGGGACCCAGTACTTC.

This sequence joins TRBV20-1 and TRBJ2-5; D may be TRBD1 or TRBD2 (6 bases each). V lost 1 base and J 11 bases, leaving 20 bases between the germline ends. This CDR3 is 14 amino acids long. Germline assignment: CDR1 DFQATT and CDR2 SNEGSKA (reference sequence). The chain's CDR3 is CSARAGRGRNEQYF. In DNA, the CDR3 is TGCAGTGCTAGAGCTGGTCGGGGGCGAAATGAGCAGTACTTC.

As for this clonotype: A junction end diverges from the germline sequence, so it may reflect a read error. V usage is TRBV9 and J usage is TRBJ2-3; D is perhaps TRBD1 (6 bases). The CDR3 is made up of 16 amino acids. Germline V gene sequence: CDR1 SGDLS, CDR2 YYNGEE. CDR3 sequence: CASSVGPVPPTGTQYF. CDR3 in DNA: TGTGCCAGCAGCGTAGGTCCAGTTCCTCCGACAGGTACGCAGTATTTT. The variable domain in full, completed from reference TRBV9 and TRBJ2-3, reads DSGVTQTPKHLITATGQRVTLRCSPRSGDLSVYWYQQSLDQGLQFLIQYYNGEERAKGNILERFSAQQFPDLHSELNLSSLELGDSALYFCASSVGPVPPTGTQYFGPGTRLTVL.

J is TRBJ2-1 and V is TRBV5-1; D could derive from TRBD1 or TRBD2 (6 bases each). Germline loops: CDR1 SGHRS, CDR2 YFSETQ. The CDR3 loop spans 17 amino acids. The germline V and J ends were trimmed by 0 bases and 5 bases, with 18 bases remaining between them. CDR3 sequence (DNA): TGCGCCAGCAGCTTGGCGGTCGTGGGGGGCTTCCACAATGAGCAGTTCTTC. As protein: CASSLAVVGGFHNEQFF.

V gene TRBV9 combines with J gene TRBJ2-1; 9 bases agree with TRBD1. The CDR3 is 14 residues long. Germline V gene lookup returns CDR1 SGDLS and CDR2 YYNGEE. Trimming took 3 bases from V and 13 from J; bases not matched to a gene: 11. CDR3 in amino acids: CASSEGGQGLTQFF. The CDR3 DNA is TGTGCCAGCAGCGAGGGGGGACAGGGTTTGACCCAGTTCTTC.

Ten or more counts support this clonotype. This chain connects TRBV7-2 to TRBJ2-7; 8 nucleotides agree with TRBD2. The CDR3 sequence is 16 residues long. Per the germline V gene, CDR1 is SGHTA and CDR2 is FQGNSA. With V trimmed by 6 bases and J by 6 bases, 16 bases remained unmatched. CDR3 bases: TGTGCCAGCAGTCGTGCGAGCGGGAGAATAAAGGGCGAGCAGTACTTC. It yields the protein CASSRASGRIKGEQYF. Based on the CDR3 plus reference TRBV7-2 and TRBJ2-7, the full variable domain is GAGVSQSPSNKVTEKGKDVELRCDPISGHTALYWYRQSLGQGLEFLIYFQGNSAPDKSGLPSDRFSAERTGGSVSTLTIQRTQQEDSAVYLCASSRASGRIKGEQYFGPGTRLTVT.

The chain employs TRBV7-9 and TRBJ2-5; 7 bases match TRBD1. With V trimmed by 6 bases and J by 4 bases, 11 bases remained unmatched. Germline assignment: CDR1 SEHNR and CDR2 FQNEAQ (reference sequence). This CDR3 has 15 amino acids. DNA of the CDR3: TGTGCCAGCAGTTCGACAGGGCCCCGCAGAGAGACCCAGTACTTC. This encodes CASSSTGPRRETQYF.

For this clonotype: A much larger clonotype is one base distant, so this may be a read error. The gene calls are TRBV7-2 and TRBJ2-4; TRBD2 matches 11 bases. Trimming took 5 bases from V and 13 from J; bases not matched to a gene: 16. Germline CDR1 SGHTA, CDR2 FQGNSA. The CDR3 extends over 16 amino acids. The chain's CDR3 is CASSPPGLAGGNEQYF. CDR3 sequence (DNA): TGTGCCAGCAGCCCCCCTGGGCTAGCGGGAGGAAATGAGCAGTACTTC.

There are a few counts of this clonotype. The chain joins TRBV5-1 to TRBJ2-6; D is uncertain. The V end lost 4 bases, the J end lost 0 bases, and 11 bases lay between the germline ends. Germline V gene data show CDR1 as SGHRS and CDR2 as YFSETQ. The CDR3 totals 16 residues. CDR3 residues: CASSPSTRSGANVLTF. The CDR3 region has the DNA TGCGCCAGCAGCCCGAGCACCCGCTCTGGGGCCAACGTCCTGACTTTC.

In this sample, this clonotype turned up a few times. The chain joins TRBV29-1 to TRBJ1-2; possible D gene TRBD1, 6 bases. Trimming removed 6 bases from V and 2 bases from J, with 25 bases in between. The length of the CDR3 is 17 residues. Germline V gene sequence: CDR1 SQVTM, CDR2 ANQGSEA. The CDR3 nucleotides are TGCAGCGTCCAATCCCCCTCTGATCGAACAGGGAACTATGGCTACACCTTC. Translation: CSVQSPSDRTGNYGYTF.

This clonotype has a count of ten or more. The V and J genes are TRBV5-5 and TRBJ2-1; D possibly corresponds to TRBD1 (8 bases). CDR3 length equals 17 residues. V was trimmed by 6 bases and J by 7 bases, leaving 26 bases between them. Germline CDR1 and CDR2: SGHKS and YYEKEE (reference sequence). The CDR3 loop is CASIRRTGGGVENEQFF. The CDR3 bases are TGTGCCAGCATCCGTAGAACAGGGGGGGGGGTGGAGAATGAGCAGTTCTTC.

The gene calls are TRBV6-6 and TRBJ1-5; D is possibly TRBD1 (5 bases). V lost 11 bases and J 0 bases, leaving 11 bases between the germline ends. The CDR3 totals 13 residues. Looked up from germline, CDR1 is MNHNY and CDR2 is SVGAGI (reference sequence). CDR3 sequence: CAARGDSNQPQHF. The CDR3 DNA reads TGTGCCGCCCGAGGGGATAGCAATCAGCCCCAGCATTTT.